The T cell receptor beta chain under discussion was sequenced for a study of blood T cell repertoires in COVID-19. Libraries were prepared by immunoSEQ multiplex PCR; TCRdb keeps only in-frame clonotypes and omits some of them. The data contain approximately 250,000 clones, about 90% of them singletons. The Seattle site enrolled patients during active infection and followed them longitudinally. V was pared by 0 bases and J by 0 bases, with 5 bases between. Germline V lookup: CDR1 SGDLS, CDR2 YYNGEE. The CDR3 sequence is 14 residues long. Sequencing used peripheral blood. The V call is TRBV9, the J call TRBJ2-3; D gene ambiguous. This receptor was taken from a woman in her 70s with COVID-19, enrolled during active disease. DNA of the CDR3: TGTGCCAGCAGCGTAGAGAGGAGCACAGATACGCAGTATTTT. It translates to CASSVERSTDTQYF.